Reported below is one T cell receptor beta chain. The antigen it binds to is not known. Base qualities are not provided; no much larger clone lies one nucleotide away. The CDR3 holds 15 amino acids from the cysteine to the phenylalanine. The DNA shown is the 45-base CDR3, in frame from base 1. CDR1 SGHNT and CDR2 YENEEA are derived from the germline V gene. The germline ends are 13 bases apart after V is trimmed by 4 bases and J by 0 bases. The data originate from a study of blood T cell repertoires in COVID-19 (dated by TCRdb to the early 2020s). Background on the whole study: The collaborator samples originated in the United States, Italy and Spain and spanned the acute and convalescent phases of COVID-19. Where available, HLA class I and class II types were obtained from metadata supplied by the sample provider rather than from assay-based typing. The repertoires were released in a freely available public database meant as a resource for research on the immune response to SARS-CoV-2. Nearly every sample came with metadata listing a de-identified subject ID, COVID-19 status, age in years and sex. The prospective study material was composed of cDNA or gDNA derived from T cells, B-cell-depleted T cells, or PBMCs. Deeply sampled blood TCRbeta repertoires from subjects exposed to, actively infected with, or recovered from COVID-19 were included in the dataset. The samples were drawn from two sources: the first 160 participants of the ongoing ImmuneRACE study, and 1,200 or so subjects contributed by 6 global collaborators. What the study reported, not specific to this receptor: The quantity of clinical and demographic metadata differed by source and by participant and was supplied without curation.

The immunoSEQ Assay, a bias-controlled multiplex PCR, was used to amplify TCRbeta CDR3 regions from genomic DNA. The paper's processing steps were these. The number of nucleated cells in each sample was estimated by amplification of reference gene primers within the assay. To quantify the absolute abundance of each unique TCRbeta CDR3 rearrangement, sequence reads were collapsed and filtered. For each sample, productive Simpson clonality was calculated as the square root of Simpson's diversity index over productive rearrangements. TCRdb stores this immuneACCESS table with in-frame sequences only. Part of the clones is absent; in the studies checked, under half of the shortfall reflects unresolved V genes, and no reason is known for the rest. For V, J and clone size, that table is used; D and trimming come from the DNA. In all, the sample holds about 120,000 clones, and over 70% of those were seen once. The ten largest make up approximately 2.4% of the sample.

Collaborating institutions collected whole blood in K2EDTA tubes following their own protocols. For TCRbeta analysis, collaborator samples were shipped as frozen whole blood, as isolated PBMCs, or as DNA extracted from either sample type. The TCR comes from a man between 65 and 85 years old with acute or convalescent COVID-19. This chain is built from TRBV11-3 and TRBJ2-7; matching of 8 bases hints at TRBD1 as the D gene. Specimen: peripheral blood. The CDR3 loop reads CASSSQGGPSYEQYF. The nucleotide sequence is given as TGTGCCAGCAGCTCACAGGGGGGGCCCTCCTACGAGCAGTACTTC.